These 10 T cell receptor beta chains came from one sample sequenced in a study of cytomegalovirus exposure and HLA in healthy donors. Both 60 Vbeta primers and 13 Jbeta primers went into the PCR. Data came from immunoSEQ multiplex PCR; TCRdb stores just in-frame clones and leaves some out. This sample's clone table lists 110,000 to 150,000 clones. Sequenced: PBMCs. These receptors all stem from a man between 35 and 55 years old in good health and CMV-seronegative.

The gene calls are TRBV19 and TRBJ2-3, with 7 bases matching TRBD2. V was clipped by 3 bases and J by 1 base; unmatched bases: 1. From germline, CDR1 is LNHDA and CDR2 SQIVND (reference sequence). CDR3 length equals 14 residues. The CDR3 DNA reads as TGTGCCAGTAGTATGGGAGGGGGCACAGATACGCAGTATTTT. Translation gives CASSMGGGTDTQYF.

This chain links TRBV4-2 with TRBJ2-1; 11 bases are a match to TRBD2. CDR1 is LGHNA, CDR2 YNFKEQ, per germline. This CDR3 comprises 18 residues. J lost 6 bases, V lost 0 bases, and 10 bases had no gene match. CDR3 coding DNA: TGTGCCAGCAGCCAAGAGGGCCTACTAGCGGGGGCCTTCAATGAGCAGTTCTTC. This codes for CASSQEGLLAGAFNEQFF.

The rearrangement joins TRBV6-5 to TRBJ2-7; unclear D gene. Germline V gene data show CDR1 as MNHEY and CDR2 as SVGAGI. This CDR3 region has 14 residues. The germline V and J ends were trimmed by 7 bases and 0 bases, with 13 bases remaining between them. This CDR3 is CASTDTFSSYEQYF. The CDR3 nucleotides are TGTGCCAGCACCGACACGTTTAGCTCCTACGAGCAGTACTTC.

The chain employs TRBV29-1 and TRBJ2-3; TRBD1 is a possible D gene (6 bases). The germline V gene has CDR1 SQVTM and CDR2 ANQGSEA. Between the trimmed V and J ends, which lost 4 bases and 1 base, there was a span of 12 bases. This CDR3 spans 14 amino acids. The CDR3 bases are TGCAGCGTTGCAACAGGGTCGGGCACAGATACGCAGTATTTT. Its translation: CSVATGSGTDTQYF.

The chain links TRBV5-6 to TRBJ1-1, with 8 bases fitting TRBD1. Germline CDR1 SGHDT, CDR2 YYEEEE. Germline trimming cut 2 bases from V and 7 bases from J; bases unmatched to any gene: 4. CDR3 length: 13 amino acids. CDR3 in amino acids: CASSFFGQGEAFF. In DNA form, the CDR3 reads TGTGCCAGCAGCTTTTTTGGACAGGGTGAAGCTTTCTTT.

The chain uses TRBV29-1 and TRBJ1-1, with D possibly TRBD1 on 5 matching bases. V lost 3 bases to trimming and J lost 4 bases, with 12 bases between them. Germline assignment: CDR1 SQVTM and CDR2 ANQGSEA. This CDR3 spans 13 amino acids. CDR3 nucleotide sequence: TGCAGCGTTGATCGGACGGGGGGCACTGAAGCTTTCTTT. It yields the protein CSVDRTGGTEAFF.

The chain is built from TRBV5-4 and TRBJ1-1; TRBD1 is a possible D gene (6 bases). The CDR3 runs to 15 residues. The germline gives CDR1 SGHNT, CDR2 YYREEE (reference sequence). V was trimmed by 2 bases and J by 2 bases, leaving 13 bases between them. The CDR3, as DNA: TGTGCCAGCAGCTTCCCAGGGGACGCCAACACTGAAGCTTTCTTT. Residues: CASSFPGDANTEAFF.

As DNA, the CDR3 is TGTGCCAGTAGTCCCTTCTGGGGGGGCCGGGGCACCGGGGAGCTGTTTTTT. It is translated as CASSPFWGGRGTGELFF. This chain joins TRBV19 and TRBJ2-2; D may be TRBD2 (7 bases). This CDR3 contains 17 residues. Between the trimmed V and J ends, which lost 5 bases and 4 bases, there was a span of 20 bases. CDR1 and CDR2 (germline): LNHDA, SQIVND (reference sequence).

V is TRBV2 and J is TRBJ2-5; D perhaps matches TRBD1 (6 bases). This CDR3 is 13 amino acids long. The ends were cut back, 8 bases at V and 2 bases at J, with 12 bases in the middle. From germline, CDR1 is SNHLY and CDR2 FYNNEI. The CDR3, as DNA: TGTGCCAGCGATGACAGGCCTCAAGAGACCCAGTACTTC. Residues: CASDDRPQETQYF.

The chain combines TRBV4-3 with TRBJ2-7; the D gene is possibly TRBD2 (7 bases). The length of the CDR3 is 15 residues. The germline gives CDR1 LGHNA, CDR2 YSLEER. V was trimmed by 4 bases and J by 4 bases, leaving 17 bases between them. The CDR3 DNA reads as TGCGCCAGCAGCCTTCTCCCGGGGGGCGAGTACGAGCAGTACTTC. It yields the protein CASSLLPGGEYEQYF.